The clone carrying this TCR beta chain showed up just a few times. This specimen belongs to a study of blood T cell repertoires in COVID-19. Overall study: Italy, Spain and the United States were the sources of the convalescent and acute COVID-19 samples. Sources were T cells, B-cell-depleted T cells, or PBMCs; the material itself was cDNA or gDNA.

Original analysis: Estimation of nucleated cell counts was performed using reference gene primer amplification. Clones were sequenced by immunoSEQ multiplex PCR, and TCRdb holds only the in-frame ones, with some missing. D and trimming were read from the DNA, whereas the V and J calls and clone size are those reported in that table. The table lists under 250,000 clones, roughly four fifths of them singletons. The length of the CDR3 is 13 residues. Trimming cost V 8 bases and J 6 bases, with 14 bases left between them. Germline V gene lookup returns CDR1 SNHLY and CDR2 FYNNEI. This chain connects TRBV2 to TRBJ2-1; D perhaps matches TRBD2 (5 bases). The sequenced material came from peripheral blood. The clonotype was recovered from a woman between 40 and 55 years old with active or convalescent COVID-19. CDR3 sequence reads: CASAMASFNEQFF. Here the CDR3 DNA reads TGTGCCAGCGCAATGGCTAGCTTCAATGAGCAGTTCTTC.